This TCR beta chain appears in the sequencing data of a study of blood T cells in healthy people across ages. Study overall: For every two T cells, template switching captured about one barcoded beta molecule.

Overall study findings and caveats: Roughly linearly, TCR beta diversity per million T cells fell as age increased. Compared with aged donors, long-lived donors showed fewer expanded clones, suggesting selection.

V was trimmed by 3 bases and J by 5 bases, leaving 9 bases between them. The CDR3 is 13 amino acids. Germline V gives CDR1 SGHAT, CDR2 FQNNGV. The authors ran a second PCR of about 7 to 12 cycles using a sample-barcoded 5' primer and a J-beta primer mix. Through a template-switch adaptor with 12 random nucleotides, each cDNA molecule received a tag. Each CDR3 protein gets one entry after TCRdb re-called the 5' RACE reads with MiXCR. There are hundreds of thousands of distinct CDR3 sequences in the sample; 45% to 60% occur only once, and under 65% lies in the top ten. This clonotype was seen a few times. As yet, its antigen is unknown.

The TCR comes from a man aged 60 to 75 in good health. Sequenced sample: blood. This chain joins TRBV11-2 and TRBJ2-3; perhaps TRBD2 as D (5 bases). This CDR3 is CASSFTGVDTQYF. The CDR3 coding sequence is TGTGCCAGCAGCTTCACCGGGGTAGATACGCAGTATTTT.